This TCR beta chain was identified during a study of T cells in localized non-small cell lung cancer. The study, taken as a whole, reports: Uninvolved adjacent lung had the highest recorded T cell clonality, with tumor below it. One tumor region alone was sequenced, and heterogeneity therefore remains possible. Out of the top 100 tumor clones, a median around 60 were seen in adjacent lung. Longer overall survival associated with higher blood T cell density; shorter survival with higher adjacent-lung clonality.

In regard to this clone: Antigen unknown.

Profiling relied on immunoSEQ multiplex PCR, and the TCRdb table lists in-frame clones only, not all of them. The repertoire holds 65,000 to 90,000 clones, around 81% seen once, with 15% to 20% in the top ten. This CDR3 contains 17 residues. Unmatched junction bases numbered 13, after V lost 5 bases and J lost 4 bases. Germline V CDR1 and CDR2: MNHEY, SMNVEV (reference sequence). The sample consisted of PBMCs, taken before any cancer treatment. The chain carries TRBV27 and TRBJ1-2; 10 bases map to TRBD1. The TCR was taken from a man aged 35 to 70 with stage II squamous cell lung carcinoma. CDR3 loop: CASSPDRGRSQFYGYTF. CDR3 bases: TGTGCCAGCAGTCCAGACAGGGGGCGCAGCCAGTTCTATGGCTACACCTTC.